What follows are 8 T cell receptor beta chains derived from one specimen sequenced in a study of breast tumors, draining lymph nodes, adjacent tissues. TCRdb called the multiplex PCR reads again in MiXCR, with one record for every CDR3 protein. The sample has around 14,000 distinct CDR3 sequences, approximately 50% seen once. The sequenced sample consisted of tumor-adjacent breast tissue. The receptors were gathered from a female donor with breast cancer. Some clones in this sample may be carry-over from other donors' samples.

This clonotype showed up many times. A read error is possible here, since a much larger clone lies one base away. The V gene is TRBV9, the J gene TRBJ1-2; 8 positions agree with TRBD1. The length of the CDR3 is 15 residues. Per germline, CDR1 SGDLS and CDR2 YYNGEE. This CDR3 reads CASSVASTGEAGSTF. The DNA of the CDR3 is TGTGCCAGCAGCGTAGCATCGACAGGGGAGGCTGGCTCCACCTTC.

The chain is built from TRBV7-2 and TRBJ1-2; the match to TRBD1 covers 7 bases. Germline V CDR1 and CDR2: SGHTA, FQGNSA. Trimming cost V 3 bases and J 7 bases; bases outside gene matches: 11. The CDR3 extends over 15 amino acids. This CDR3 is CASSFSVGGRSGYTF. DNA for the CDR3: TGTGCCAGCAGCTTCTCGGTAGGGGGCCGGTCTGGCTACACCTTC.

In this sample, this clonotype turned up many times. The chain recombines TRBV6-5 with TRBJ2-1, with 9 bases identical to TRBD2. The CDR3 extends over 17 amino acids. CDR1 and CDR2 (germline): MNHEY, SVGAGI. J gave up 4 bases and V 5 bases, and 12 bases lay outside the gene matches. CDR3 DNA sequence: TGTGCCAGCAGTCACGCCCCCTCTAGCGGGACATACAATGAGCAGTTCTTC. It is translated as CASSHAPSSGTYNEQFF.

This chain links TRBV12-3 or TRBV12-4 with TRBJ2-5, with TRBD2 matching over 12 bases. With V trimmed by 6 bases and J by 4 bases, 12 bases remained unmatched. The CDR3 is made up of 17 amino acids. CDR3: CASSFRASGGALETQYF. CDR3 in DNA: TGTGCCAGCAGCTTCAGGGCTAGCGGGGGGGCCTTAGAGACCCAGTACTTC.

Concerning this clonotype itself: This may be a read error: a much more frequent sequence differs by one nucleotide. The genes are TRBV6-2 or TRBV6-3 and TRBJ2-1, with D hard to call. The CDR3 spans 13 residues. Germline V gene data show CDR1 as MNHEY and CDR2 as SVGEGT. V lost 5 bases, J lost 7 bases, and 12 bases lay in between. CDR3 protein: CASSHGVRNEQFF. The CDR3 DNA reads TGTGCCAGCAGTCACGGAGTTCGGAATGAGCAGTTCTTC.

The chain links TRBV19 to TRBJ2-1; D perhaps matches TRBD1 (6 bases). The CDR3 totals 15 residues. The germline gives CDR1 LNHDA, CDR2 SQIVND (reference sequence). V lost 6 bases and J lost 9, with 21 bases in between. CDR3 region: CASSPDSLGGPEQFF. CDR3 nucleotides: TGTGCCAGTAGCCCGGACAGCCTGGGCGGGCCTGAGCAGTTCTTC.

This clonotype was seen repeatedly, ten times or more. A much larger clone sits a single nucleotide away, making a read error possible. The chain has TRBV5-6 and TRBJ1-2; no clear D. The CDR3 loop spans 14 amino acids. Trimming left V 4 bases short and J 6 bases short, with 16 bases between. Germline V gives CDR1 SGHDT, CDR2 YYEEEE. The CDR3 spells CASSPAVAGDGYTF. In nucleotides, the CDR3 is TGTGCCAGCAGCCCGGCCGTTGCGGGTGATGGCTACACCTTC.

The chain is built from TRBV7-2 and TRBJ1-5; no reliable D call. This CDR3 is built from 16 residues. Trimming removed 1 base from V and 4 bases from J, with 14 bases in between. CDR1 and CDR2 (germline): SGHTA, FQGNSA. CDR3 sequence (DNA): TGTGCCAGCAGCTTAGGTCTGGGCAGGTTAAATCAGCCCCAGCATTTT. Translated: CASSLGLGRLNQPQHF.